This T cell receptor beta chain was obtained from a study of shared clonotypes between healthy human individuals. The ends were cut back, 7 bases at V and 9 bases at J, with 18 bases in the middle. The V gene's germline CDR1 is MNHEY and CDR2 SMNVEV (reference sequence). CDR3 length equals 14 residues. Overall study results and limits: Among a handful of donors, about 5% of naive CD4 clonotypes were found in common. Sampling included only blood; tissue repertoires likely differ.

CD45RO-negative CD8 cells positively selected for CCR7 made up the naive population, which excluded terminally differentiated effector memory CD45RA+ cells. About this clone: Its antigen is not identified.

Under the authors' procedure: Junction-only immunoSEQ sequences carried no quality scores, so filtering differed. TCRdb's table, derived via immunoSEQ multiplex PCR, lists solely in-frame clones and lacks some. Clone size and V and J calls were adopted from that table, with D and trimming inferred from the DNA. The data show approximately 2,000,000 clones, just over 90% seen once. The chain uses TRBV27 and TRBJ1-4, with D perhaps matching TRBD1 (6 bases). Sequencing used naive CD8+ T cells from PBMCs. The receptor was derived from a man between 18 and 29 years old in good health. Some clones in this sample may be carry-over from other donors' samples. Here the CDR3 reads CASTLGGRNQKLFF. Here the CDR3 DNA reads TGTGCCAGCACCCTAGGGGGGAGGAATCAAAAACTGTTTTTT.